Below, 8 T cell receptor beta chains from the same sample are listed, as sequenced in a study of STAT5B mutations in CD4+ large granular lymphocyte leukemia. Repertoires were generated with immunoSEQ multiplex PCR, while TCRdb's copy carries only in-frame clones and drops some. The table has under 30,000 clones, 65% to 80% seen once. The sample taken for sequencing was CD4+ T cells from blood buffy coats. The receptors originated from a human donor in good health.

V and J are TRBV29-1 and TRBJ2-7, with 9 bases fitting TRBD2. V gave up 6 bases and J gave up 0 bases; unmatched junction bases: 15. Germline lookup yields CDR1 SQVTM and CDR2 ANQGSEA. The CDR3 sequence is 17 residues long. CDR3 sequence: CSVGGWLAGPSSYEQYF. The CDR3 DNA is TGCAGCGTGGGGGGGTGGCTAGCGGGACCTAGCTCCTACGAGCAGTACTTC.

The CDR3 is CASSLSGTSLTDTQYF. CDR3 nucleotides: TGTGCCAGCAGCTTATCCGGGACTAGCCTAACAGATACGCAGTATTTT. V is TRBV7-9 and J is TRBJ2-3; 9 bases fit TRBD2. This CDR3 is built from 16 residues. Germline CDR1 SEHNR, CDR2 FQNEAQ (reference sequence). V dropped 2 bases and J dropped 3; count of bases not matched to a gene: 6.

The V call is TRBV6-1, the J call TRBJ1-5; 7 nucleotides line up with TRBD1. Germline CDR1 reads MNHNS; CDR2 reads SASEGT. V lost 6 bases, J lost 7 bases, and 6 bases stayed unmatched. The CDR3 sequence is 13 residues long. The CDR3 DNA reads as TGTGCCAGCAGCGAGTCAGGGGGACAGCCCCAGCATTTT. Translating it yields CASSESGGQPQHF.

The chain recombines TRBV2 with TRBJ2-7, with 7 bases that match TRBD1. J gave up 7 bases and V 1 base, and 13 bases lay outside the gene matches. The CDR3 length is 16 residues. Germline CDR1 SNHLY, CDR2 FYNNEI. The CDR3 loop reads CASSEGGRQGVREQYF. The DNA for the CDR3 is TGTGCCAGCAGTGAAGGGGGGAGACAGGGTGTTAGGGAGCAGTACTTC.

V and J are TRBV5-8 and TRBJ2-7; D is ambiguous. Germline V CDR1 and CDR2: SGHTS, YDEGEE. The CDR3 contains 13 residues. The V and J ends lost 9 bases and 7 bases respectively, with 20 bases between them. The CDR3 here is CATSKRDGAEQYF. CDR3 DNA: TGTGCCACCTCCAAAAGAGACGGAGCAGAGCAGTACTTC.

V and J are TRBV10-3 and TRBJ2-1, with TRBD2 matching over 9 bases. Trimming took 6 bases from V and 5 from J; bases not matched to a gene: 8. The CDR3 sequence is 15 residues long. CDR1 is ENHRY, CDR2 SYGVKD, per germline. This CDR3 is CAISSSGRTNNEQFF. The DNA for the CDR3 is TGTGCCATCAGCTCGAGCGGGAGGACGAACAATGAGCAGTTCTTC.

This clone is a singleton in its sample. V gene TRBV29-1 combines with J gene TRBJ2-7; D might be TRBD2 (5 bases). V lost 1 base and J 2 bases, leaving 12 bases between the germline ends. CDR1 and CDR2 (germline): SQVTM, ANQGSEA. This CDR3 is built from 14 residues. The CDR3 here is CSVEASDFPYEQYF. In nucleotides, the CDR3 is TGCAGCGTTGAAGCTTCGGACTTCCCCTACGAGCAGTACTTC.

V is TRBV11-3 and J is TRBJ2-1, with TRBD1 matching over 8 bases. Trimming at V came to 5 bases and at J to 5 bases, leaving 8 bases not matched to a gene. This CDR3 contains 15 residues. CDR1 SGHNT and CDR2 YENEEA come from the germline V gene. In DNA, the CDR3 is TGTGCCAGCAGCCCATCAGGGACAGGCGACAATGAGCAGTTCTTC. Translated, it gives CASSPSGTGDNEQFF.